Described below is a single T cell receptor (beta chain) sequence and its context. Its antigen is unknown. This entry is derived from a study of T cell repertoires in cytomegalovirus infection. Study information: It was recently identified HLA-C-restricted and well-studied HLA-B-restricted CMV epitopes that the study used. Signatures in public TCR beta sequences pointed to both CMV infection and matching HLA type. Study results and caveats: Summed frequency of public TCR beta families distinguished CMV carriers with the relevant HLA.

Germline CDR1 and CDR2: MDHEN and SYDVKM. V was cut by 6 bases and J by 3 bases, with 9 bases left in between. This CDR3 has 13 amino acids. Using its own MiXCR run on the reads, TCRdb lists one record per CDR3 protein. The sample carries around 770,000 distinct CDR3 sequences, 25% to 35% recorded once. This clonotype originated in a human donor in good health (CMV status not recorded). Some clones in this sample may be carry-over from other donors' samples. The V call is TRBV28, the J call TRBJ2-1; D unresolved. Sequencing was performed on cultured CD8+ T cells from PBMCs, taken from culture after CMV antigen stimulation. The CDR3 nucleotides read TGTGCCAGCAGCCCAATAATCTACAATGAGCAGTTCTTC. Translated: CASSPIIYNEQFF.